These 4 T cell receptor beta chains came from one sample sequenced in a study of T cells after yellow fever vaccination. TCRdb analysed the 5' RACE reads with MiXCR anew, one entry per CDR3 protein. The sample contains 300,000 to 400,000 distinct CDR3 sequences, 9.5% to 12% of which appear only once. The sequences come from CD4+ T cells sorted from PBMCs, collected 45 days after the yellow fever booster vaccination. Receptors originate from a young man who received the YFV17D yellow fever vaccine.

The V gene is TRBV7-6, the J gene TRBJ1-1, with a possible D match to TRBD1 (5 bases). Germline V CDR1 and CDR2: SGHVS, FNYEAQ. The CDR3 length is 14 residues. Trimming stripped 3 bases from V and 6 bases from J, with 14 bases between. The CDR3, as DNA: TGTGCCAGCAGCTTTGAGGGGTCGCAGGCTGAAGCTTTCTTT. Amino acids: CASSFEGSQAEAFF.

The V gene is TRBV6-1, the J gene TRBJ1-1, with D uncertain. Germline values: CDR1 MNHNS, CDR2 SASEGT. The CDR3 length is 13 residues. Trimming stripped 7 bases from V and 1 base from J, with 10 bases between. The chain's CDR3 is CASKRLANTEAFF. The CDR3 DNA is TGTGCCAGCAAACGGTTAGCGAACACTGAAGCTTTCTTT.

The gene calls are TRBV30 and TRBJ2-4; weak D call: TRBD1 (5 bases). This CDR3 has 14 amino acids. Germline CDR1 is GTSNPN and CDR2 is SVGIG (reference sequence). Trimming took 0 bases from V and 6 from J, leaving 12 bases between them. CDR3 amino acids: CAWSVGQGGNIQYF. The CDR3 DNA reads as TGTGCCTGGAGTGTGGGCCAGGGTGGAAACATTCAGTACTTC.

The rearrangement links TRBV20-1 to TRBJ1-5; perhaps TRBD1 as D (5 bases). The CDR3 sequence is 13 residues long. V dropped 3 bases and J dropped 8 bases, with 14 bases sitting between them. Germline CDR1 reads DFQATT; CDR2 reads SNEGSKA (reference sequence). CDR3 bases: TGCAGTGCTAGTGGGGCTGAGAGGGAGCCCCAGCATTTT. Translation: CSASGAEREPQHF.